The entry below gives a single TCR beta chain sequence along with its context. No antigen is known for it. This CDR3 is built from 18 residues. From germline, CDR1 is ENHRY and CDR2 SYGVKD. V lost 2 bases, J lost 1 base, and 9 bases stayed unmatched. The study ran its PCR with 60 Vbeta and 13 Jbeta primers. Sequencing was performed with immunoSEQ multiplex PCR; in TCRdb, only in-frame clones are kept and a portion is missing. The sample holds some 130,000 clones, roughly 85% seen once. These data belong to a study of cytomegalovirus exposure and HLA in healthy donors. Study-level points and caveats: Reportedly, cytomegalovirus status was diagnosed with high sensitivity and specificity. Most observed TCR sequences were rare, whereas some public TCRs were detected in many donors. Analysis was carried out at a later point, and it linked a missense DCLRE1C variant to TCR beta V- and J-gene trimming.

This receptor was taken from a middle-aged man in good health and CMV-seronegative. V usage is TRBV10-3 and J usage is TRBJ1-2, with TRBD1 identical over 11 bases. Sequences were obtained from PBMCs. The CDR3 nucleotides are TGTGCCATCAGTGAGACCCGGACAGGGGGCGGATTTAACTATGGCTACACCTTC. It translates to CAISETRTGGGFNYGYTF.